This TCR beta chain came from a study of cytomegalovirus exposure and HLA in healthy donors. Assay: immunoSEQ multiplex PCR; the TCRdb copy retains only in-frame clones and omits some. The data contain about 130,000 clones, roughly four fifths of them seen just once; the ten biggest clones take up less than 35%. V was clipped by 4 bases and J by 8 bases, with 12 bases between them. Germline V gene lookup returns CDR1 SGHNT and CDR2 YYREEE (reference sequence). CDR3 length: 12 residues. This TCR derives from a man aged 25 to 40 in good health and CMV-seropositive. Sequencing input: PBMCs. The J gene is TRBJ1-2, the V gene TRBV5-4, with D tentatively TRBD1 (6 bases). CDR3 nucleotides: TGTGCCAGCAGCGCCACAGGGTTGGGCTACACCTTC. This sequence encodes CASSATGLGYTF.